This paragraph covers one TCR beta chain sequence. This clonotype was picked up many times. There is no known antigen for this receptor. No base quality values were provided; no much bigger clone lies one nucleotide off. This sample is drawn from a study of Graves' ophthalmopathy and Graves' hyperthyroidism (dated by TCRdb to between 2018 and 2020). Regarding the complete study: Peripheral blood samples were taken at the time of initial diagnosis, before any treatment was given. The study used TCR beta repertoire signatures to distinguish Graves' ophthalmopathy from Graves' hyperthyroidism and to predict progression to ophthalmopathy. In total, 135 blood samples were TCR-sequenced: approximately 42 ophthalmopathy, 80 or so hyperthyroidism and approximately 17 hyperthyroidism-to-ophthalmopathy patients. A discovery set of more than 90 patients (approximately 42 ophthalmopathy, 57 stable hyperthyroidism) was enrolled to explore V-J signatures distinguishing ophthalmopathy from hyperthyroidism. The independent validation cohort included 18 to 20 hyperthyroidism patients plus 17 patients who later progressed from hyperthyroidism to ophthalmopathy. T-cell repertoires of thyroid tissue and blood were compared in several hyperthyroidism patients. Following sampling, methimazole starting at 30 mg daily was administered to hyperthyroidism patients, and high-dose intravenous methylprednisolone was administered to ophthalmopathy patients. Study-level results and caveats: Sample size was not statistically predetermined, and group allocation was not concealed from the investigators. Most expanded thyroid clonotypes with frequency above 0.001 were also detected in blood, suggesting blood repertoires may reflect the thyroid immune response. In validation, the model predicted ophthalmopathy progression with about 71% sensitivity and around 72% specificity; 12 predicted patients were CT-confirmed with GO in a median of 6.5 months. In cross-validation, the 13-signature model distinguished ophthalmopathy from stable hyperthyroidism with about 89% sensitivity and around 83% specificity, while in the test set the corresponding values were approximately 79% and 70%.

The CDR3 sequence holds 14 residues, the cysteine and phenylalanine included. The sequence is cut down to CDR3 DNA, 42 bases in frame from base 1. Per the germline V gene, KGHDR is the CDR1 and SFDVKD is the CDR2. Trimming at the junction amounts to 2 bases on V and 2 bases on J, and the germline ends lie 8 bases apart. Hyperthyroidism was considered stable if no progression to ophthalmopathy occurred within 18 months of follow-up. Hyperthyroidism patients were newly diagnosed, were aged 18 to 65 years, and had a disease duration under 2 months. Anyone with other autoimmune diseases, uncontrolled infections, pregnancy or lactation was excluded from the study. Clinical symptoms, serum thyroxine, TRAb, thyroid ultrasound and orbital computed tomography formed the basis of the diagnosis. Ficoll-Paque density gradient centrifugation was used to isolate PBMCs from about 10 ml of fresh peripheral blood. Total RNA was extracted with Trizol reagent and quality-checked on an Agilent 2100 Bioanalyzer.

For repertoire sequencing, TCR beta CDR3 regions were amplified from RNA transcripts. The first round of RT-PCR was done with HTBI primers and the Qiagen OneStep RT-PCR kit, and was followed by a second round of multiplex PCR, then size selection and purification. Libraries were sequenced paired-end with 100 bp reads on an Illumina HiSeq2000. The study's processing was this. Reads were processed with SOAPnuke, discarding reads with adapters, uncalled bases, mean Phred below 15, or no exact constant-primer or identifier match. High-quality paired reads were merged with COPE v1.2.5. Unique nucleotide sequences were defined as clonotypes and aligned to IMGT TRB V, D and J references using MiTCR v1.1. Only V-J combinations with frequency above 0.0001 were analysed, covering approximately 99% of repertoires. A TCR clonal expansion and chaos score per V-J combination was defined as the ratio of F50 clonal expansion to chaos observed in the TCRdist matrix. Welch's t-statistics and random forest were used to reduce the features to roughly 14 V-J combinations, which were then used as input to a naive Bayes classifier. The similarity between thyroid and blood repertoires was quantified using the Morisita-Horn index. The raw public data were reprocessed by TCRdb itself: fastp quality trimming at Q25, MiXCR clonotype calling, in-frame beta chains only. All rows with the same CDR3 protein become a single entry with the most common DNA and genes. Clone size and V and J calls follow TCRdb, not the original study. Counted in this sample were about 370,000 distinct CDR3 sequences; about 18% of them appeared once. The ten largest clones take up 2.4% of the sample.

The origin of this receptor is an adult woman with stable Graves' hyperthyroidism. The V and J segments used are TRBV24-1 and TRBJ1-2; a tentative D call is TRBD1 (6 bases match). Sequenced input: peripheral blood. The sequenced DNA is TGTGCCACCAGTGATTGGACAGAGAACTATGGCTACACCTTC. Its amino acids are CATSDWTENYGYTF.